Presented here are 23 T cell receptor beta chains from one specimen sequenced in a study of blood T cells in healthy people across ages. A sample-barcoded 5' primer and a J-beta primer mix were used in a second PCR of roughly 7 to 11 cycles. TCRdb ran MiXCR on the 5' RACE reads and lists one entry per CDR3 protein. The sample records about 1 million distinct CDR3 sequences, approximately 25% being singletons. This same sample was also taken into another study, of T cells of mothers and their children.

The specimen sequenced was blood. The receptors here all came from a girl aged 2 to 10 in good health.

In regard to this clonotype: Germline is not matched at one junction end, which may reflect a read error. The J gene is TRBJ2-1, the V gene TRBV5-6; possibly TRBD2 for D (5 bases). The germline V gene has CDR1 SGHDT and CDR2 YYEEEE. The CDR3 spans 11 residues. The CDR3 sequence is CVSSALAEQFF. In nucleotides, the CDR3 is TGTGTCAGCAGCGCGCTAGCTGAGCAGTTCTTC. The variable domain in full, with the rest retrieved from reference TRBV5-6 and TRBJ2-1, is DAGVTQSPTHLIKTRGQQVTLRCSPKSGHDTVSWYQQALGQGPQFIFQYYEEEERQRGNFPDRFSGHQFPNYSSELNVNALLLGDSALYLCVSSALAEQFFGPGTRLTVL.

This clonotype was seen just once. A read error may produce the germline difference seen at one junction end. V gene TRBV7-3 combines with J gene TRBJ2-3, with 8 positions matching TRBD2. The CDR3 extends over 15 amino acids. Germline V CDR1 and CDR2: SGHTA, FQGTGA. The CDR3 region has the DNA TGTGCCGGCAGCTTAATCGGGGGGGCAGCAGATACGCAGTATTTT. Translating it yields CAGSLIGGAADTQYF.

The V gene is TRBV20-1, the J gene TRBJ1-1; D is unresolved. The germline V gene encodes CDR1 DFQATT and CDR2 SNEGSKA (reference sequence). The CDR3 is 13 residues long. V was clipped by 3 bases and J by 1 base, with 9 bases between them. This chain's CDR3 is CSASSSGNTEAFF. Here the CDR3 DNA reads TGCAGTGCTAGTTCATCAGGGAACACTGAAGCTTTCTTT.

A few counts support this clonotype. CDR3: CASSQGRDMSSYEQYF. The CDR3 bases are TGTGCCAGCAGCCAAGGGAGGGATATGAGCTCCTACGAGCAGTACTTC. The V gene is TRBV4-2, the J gene TRBJ2-7, with D possibly TRBD2 on 6 matching bases. The germline CDR1 and CDR2 sequences are LGHNA and YNFKEQ. The CDR3 totals 16 residues. V lost 1 base, J lost 0 bases, and 13 bases lay in between.

This clonotype was seen a single time. The chain's CDR3 is CASIVAGVVDTQYF. The CDR3 nucleotides read TGTGCCAGCATAGTAGCGGGAGTGGTAGATACGCAGTATTTT. The chain recombines TRBV7-9 with TRBJ2-3; 9 bases line up with TRBD2. V was clipped by 7 bases and J by 5 bases; unmatched bases: 7. Germline V gives CDR1 SEHNR, CDR2 FQNEAQ (reference sequence). The CDR3 loop spans 14 amino acids.

This rearrangement joins TRBV7-3 to TRBJ1-1; D call uncertain. Germline CDR1 SGHTA, CDR2 FQGTGA. With 5 bases removed from V and 1 base from J, the gap between germline ends came to 11 bases. CDR3 length equals 14 residues. The CDR3 DNA reads TGTGCCAGCAGCCAAGGTCCTGCGAACACTGAAGCTTTCTTT. The encoded protein is CASSQGPANTEAFF.

This chain joins TRBV4-1 and TRBJ2-5, with D hard to call. Germline V lookup: CDR1 MGHRA, CDR2 YSYEKL. Trimming removed 3 bases at V and 2 bases at J, with 10 bases between. The CDR3 has 14 residues. The CDR3, as DNA: TGCGCCAGCAGCCAGGATCATGGTCAAGAGACCCAGTACTTC. Amino acid sequence: CASSQDHGQETQYF.

The chain employs TRBV10-3 and TRBJ2-1; D is ambiguous. V dropped 0 bases and J dropped 8 bases, with 11 bases sitting between them. Germline V gene lookup returns CDR1 ENHRY and CDR2 SYGVKD. The CDR3 spans 14 residues. CDR3 in amino acids: CAISESQVSHEQFF. DNA of the CDR3: TGTGCCATCAGTGAGTCCCAGGTTTCGCATGAGCAGTTCTTC.

This chain uses TRBV4-2 with TRBJ2-1; D gene uncertain. Germline V CDR1 and CDR2: LGHNA, YNFKEQ. Trimming cost V 5 bases and J 8 bases, with 13 bases left between them. CDR3 length equals 13 residues. The CDR3 region is CASSSYLLDEQFF. DNA of the CDR3: TGTGCCAGCAGCTCGTACCTACTGGATGAGCAGTTCTTC.

The chain joins TRBV5-1 to TRBJ2-3, with no clear D. CDR1 is SGHRS, CDR2 YFSETQ, per germline. The V and J ends lost 0 bases and 2 bases respectively, with 4 bases between them. The CDR3 covers 13 residues. CDR3 bases: TGCGCCAGCAGCTTGGTTTACACAGATACGCAGTATTTT. Its protein is CASSLVYTDTQYF.

This clonotype occurred a few times. The chain combines TRBV10-3 with TRBJ2-3; D is unresolved. CDR1 is ENHRY, CDR2 SYGVKD, per germline. This CDR3 spans 15 amino acids. Between the trimmed V and J ends, which lost 4 bases and 0 bases, there was a span of 11 bases. CDR3 nucleotides: TGTGCCATCAGTGGGTTAGAGGCTAGCACAGATACGCAGTATTTT. Protein product: CAISGLEASTDTQYF.

This clonotype has at least ten counts. DNA of the CDR3: TGCAGCGTTGCTCTAGCGGGTTCCTACGAGCAGTACTTC. Its translation is CSVALAGSYEQYF. V gene TRBV29-1 combines with J gene TRBJ2-7, with 8 bases aligning to TRBD2. The length of the CDR3 is 13 residues. Germline loops: CDR1 SQVTM, CDR2 ANQGSEA. Germline trimming cut 4 bases from V and 1 base from J; bases unmatched to any gene: 3.

The chain combines TRBV7-9 with TRBJ2-1, with 10 bases fitting TRBD2. Germline assignment: CDR1 SEHNR and CDR2 FQNEAQ (reference sequence). CDR3 length: 18 residues. Unmatched junction bases numbered 18, after V lost 5 bases and J lost 8 bases. The CDR3 protein is CASSPNHASGGVSDEQFF. The CDR3 nucleotides are TGTGCCAGCAGCCCTAATCATGCTAGCGGGGGTGTTAGCGATGAGCAGTTCTTC.

The table lists this clonotype with a few counts. The V and J genes are TRBV5-1 and TRBJ2-2; D is possibly TRBD2 (6 bases). V dropped 3 bases and J dropped 6 bases, with 15 bases sitting between them. This CDR3 has 15 residues. The germline V gene has CDR1 SGHRS and CDR2 YFSETQ. The CDR3 DNA follows: TGCGCCAGCAGCTCCCAATCGGGGGAGGCCGGGGAGCTGTTTTTT. This codes for CASSSQSGEAGELFF. Filled out from reference TRBV5-1 and TRBJ2-2, the complete variable domain reads KAGVTQTPRYLIKTRGQQVTLSCSPISGHRSVSWYQQTPGQGLQFLFEYFSETQRNKGNFPGRFSGRQFSNSRSEMNVSTLELGDSALYLCASSSQSGEAGELFFGEGSRLTVL.

The chain combines TRBV24-1 with TRBJ2-5, with D unresolved. V was trimmed by 4 bases and J by 2 bases, leaving 16 bases between them. From germline, CDR1 is KGHDR and CDR2 SFDVKD. This CDR3 contains 16 residues. CDR3 coding DNA: TGTGCCACCAGTGACCCCCGGCAGGCCCCTCAAGAGACCCAGTACTTC. Protein sequence: CATSDPRQAPQETQYF.

The table lists this clonotype with a few counts. The chain is built from TRBV5-4 and TRBJ1-1; D is unclear. Germline lookup yields CDR1 SGHNT and CDR2 YYREEE (reference sequence). This CDR3 has 14 amino acids. Trimming cost V 0 bases and J 3 bases, with 9 bases left between them. The CDR3 region has the DNA TGTGCCAGCAGCTTGGGGGTCGAGGACACTGAAGCTTTCTTT. The encoded protein is CASSLGVEDTEAFF.

CDR3 DNA sequence: TGTGCCAGCAGTTACAAGTACTCCTCCTACGAGCAGTACTTC. It encodes CASSYKYSSYEQYF. The rearrangement joins TRBV6-6 to TRBJ2-7; the D is unclear. The CDR3 runs 14 residues. Between the trimmed V and J ends, which lost 2 bases and 0 bases, there was a span of 8 bases. Per the germline V gene, CDR1 is MNHNY and CDR2 is SVGAGI (reference sequence).

This sequence joins TRBV7-8 and TRBJ2-5, with D unresolved. V lost 11 bases and J lost 2, with 15 bases in between. Germline V gene sequence: CDR1 SGHVS, CDR2 FQNEAQ. This CDR3 has 13 residues. The CDR3 DNA follows: TGTGCCCTCAGTTACGGAGAGCAAGAGACCCAGTACTTC. Encoded protein: CALSYGEQETQYF.

This clonotype has a handful of counts. The gene calls are TRBV24-1 and TRBJ2-3, with D perhaps matching TRBD1 or TRBD2 (5 bases each). This CDR3 region has 15 residues. Germline CDR1 KGHDR, CDR2 SFDVKD. Trimming stripped 2 bases from V and 3 bases from J, with 11 bases between. In nucleotides, the CDR3 is TGTGCCACCAGTGATTCAGGGACGGTAACAGATACGCAGTATTTT. This codes for CATSDSGTVTDTQYF.

This clonotype was seen a handful of times. The chain links TRBV9 to TRBJ1-2; 7 nucleotides agree with TRBD1. The CDR3 totals 13 residues. V shed 6 bases and J 4 bases; nucleotides not matched to a gene: 6. Germline V gene sequence: CDR1 SGDLS, CDR2 YYNGEE. The CDR3 nucleotides read TGTGCCAGCACCAACGACAGGGTCTATGGCTACACCTTC. This translates into CASTNDRVYGYTF.

This clonotype showed up just a few times. The rearrangement uses TRBV4-2 and TRBJ1-1; 10 positions match TRBD1. V shed 0 bases, J shed 5 bases, and the junction held 6 bases outside the gene matches. The CDR3 contains 16 residues. Germline values: CDR1 LGHNA, CDR2 YNFKEQ. The CDR3 sequence is CASSQDWDRGYTEAFF. Written as DNA, the CDR3 is TGTGCCAGCAGCCAAGATTGGGACAGGGGATATACTGAAGCTTTCTTT.

This clonotype was counted only a few times. This chain links TRBV27 with TRBJ2-7; no reliable D call. The CDR3 spans 13 residues. CDR1 is MNHEY and CDR2 is SMNVEV in the germline V gene (reference sequence). With 3 bases removed from V and 4 bases from J, the gap between germline ends came to 10 bases. The CDR3 coding sequence is TGTGCCAGCAGTTTTAGTACTCAGTACGAGCAGTACTTC. Its protein product is CASSFSTQYEQYF.

This clonotype showed up just a few times. This sequence joins TRBV14 and TRBJ1-1; 7 bases are shared with TRBD1. Germline lookup yields CDR1 SGHDN and CDR2 FVKESK. Germline trimming cut 5 bases from V and 2 bases from J; bases unmatched to any gene: 11. This CDR3 is built from 16 residues. The CDR3 DNA reads as TGTGCCAGCAGCGAACCACAGGGGATTCTTAACACTGAAGCTTTCTTT. This codes for CASSEPQGILNTEAFF.